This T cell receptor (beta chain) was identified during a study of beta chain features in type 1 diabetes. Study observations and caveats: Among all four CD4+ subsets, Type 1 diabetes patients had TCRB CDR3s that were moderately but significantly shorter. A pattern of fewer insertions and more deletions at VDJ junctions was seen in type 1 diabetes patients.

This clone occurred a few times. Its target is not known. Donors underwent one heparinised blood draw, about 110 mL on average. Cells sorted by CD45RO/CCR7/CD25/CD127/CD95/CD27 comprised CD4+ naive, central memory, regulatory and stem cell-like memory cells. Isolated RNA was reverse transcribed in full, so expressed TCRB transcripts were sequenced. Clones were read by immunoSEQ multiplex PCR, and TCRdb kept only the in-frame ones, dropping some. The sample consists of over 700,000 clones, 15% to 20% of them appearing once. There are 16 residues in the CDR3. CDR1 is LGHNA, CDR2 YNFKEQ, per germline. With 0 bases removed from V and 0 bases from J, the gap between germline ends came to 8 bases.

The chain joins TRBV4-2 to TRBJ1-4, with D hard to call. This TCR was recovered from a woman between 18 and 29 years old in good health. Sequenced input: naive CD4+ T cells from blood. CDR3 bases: TGTGCCAGCAGCCAAGACAGCCCGGCAACTAATGAAAAACTGTTTTTT. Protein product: CASSQDSPATNEKLFF.